Listed here is a single T cell receptor beta chain. Primers: 60 Vbeta forward and 13 Jbeta reverse. TCRdb's table, derived via immunoSEQ multiplex PCR, lists solely in-frame clones and lacks some. In the table there are approximately 100,000 clones, roughly three quarters of which are singletons. The data originate from a study of cytomegalovirus exposure and HLA in healthy donors. Germline CDR1 is SGDLS and CDR2 is YYNGEE. CDR3 length: 14 residues. Trimming pared 3 bases from V and 6 bases from J, leaving 16 bases between. The receptor was isolated from a female donor in good health and CMV-seropositive. The source material was PBMCs. The chain employs TRBV9 and TRBJ2-7; a weak D match, TRBD1 (6 bases). CDR3 bases: TGTGCCAGCAGCGCCCAAACAGGGTTCCGCGAGCAGTACTTC. It yields the protein CASSAQTGFREQYF.